This passage covers 24 T cell receptor beta chains from one sample sequenced in a study of regulatory T cells in long-lasting Graves disease. Regarding time point: newly diagnosed GD, antithyroid drugs for less than 3 months. Isolated PBMC RNA provided the starting material for the TCR library. Researchers made TCR beta libraries by using iRepertoire HTBI primers and running Arm-PCR on CDR3 regions. MiXCR, applied by TCRdb to the multiplex PCR reads, yields one record per CDR3 protein. There are 450,000 to 600,000 distinct CDR3 sequences in the sample; 13% occur only once, and 8% to 10% lies in the top ten. These data were also reused for a study on T cells in Graves' hyperthyroidism and ophthalmopathy.

This specimen consisted of peripheral blood mononuclear cells (PBMCs), obtained at new diagnosis, from a patient treated with antithyroid drugs. The receptors shown here come from a young man with Graves disease.

This clonotype was counted ten times or more. The V gene is TRBV12-3 or TRBV12-4, the J gene TRBJ1-2, with D tentatively TRBD1 (6 bases). V was trimmed by 3 bases and J by 5 bases, leaving 13 bases between them. The CDR3 contains 14 residues. Written as DNA, the CDR3 is TGTGCCAGCAGTTTTGGCGGGGGCCTTTATGGCTACACCTTC. Translated, it gives CASSFGGGLYGYTF.

This clonotype was seen many times. The gene calls are TRBV27 and TRBJ2-7; no clear D. Trimming took off 3 bases at V and 4 bases at J, with 10 bases between the two ends. The CDR3 has 13 residues. Germline CDR1 MNHEY, CDR2 SMNVEV (reference sequence). The CDR3 here is CASSFSDAYEQYF. The CDR3 DNA is TGTGCCAGCAGTTTCTCAGACGCGTACGAGCAGTACTTC.

This clonotype came up many times. The chain joins TRBV27 to TRBJ2-1; D possibly matches TRBD1 or TRBD2 (5 bases each). Between the trimmed V and J ends, which lost 4 bases and 10 bases, there was a span of 20 bases. This CDR3 is built from 15 residues. The germline V gene has CDR1 MNHEY and CDR2 SMNVEV (reference sequence). CDR3 DNA: TGTGCCAGCAGTTCCGGGACCTCTCCTGTATGGGAGCAGTTCTTC. Translating gives CASSSGTSPVWEQFF.

The table lists this clonotype with many counts. This chain uses TRBV2 with TRBJ2-3; weak D call: TRBD2 (5 bases). Trimming left V 9 bases short and J 3 bases short, with 16 bases between. Germline V gene data show CDR1 as SNHLY and CDR2 as FYNNEI. The CDR3 spans 14 residues. Here the CDR3 reads CARKGLALTDTQYF. CDR3 nucleotide sequence: TGTGCCAGGAAGGGTCTAGCCCTTACAGATACGCAGTATTTT.

This clonotype was detected many times. The rearrangement joins TRBV5-1 to TRBJ2-7; no clear D gene. Trimming removed 7 bases from V and 7 bases from J, with 18 bases in between. Germline V gene data show CDR1 as SGHRS and CDR2 as YFSETQ. The CDR3 length is 13 residues. The chain's CDR3 is CASGSYWAGEQYF. The CDR3 coding sequence is TGCGCCAGCGGTTCCTACTGGGCTGGGGAGCAGTACTTC. Using reference TRBV5-1 and TRBJ2-7 for the parts outside the CDR3, the full variable domain is KAGVTQTPRYLIKTRGQQVTLSCSPISGHRSVSWYQQTPGQGLQFLFEYFSETQRNKGNFPGRFSGRQFSNSRSEMNVSTLELGDSALYLCASGSYWAGEQYFGPGTRLTVT.

The table lists this clonotype with many counts. This sequence joins TRBV20-1 and TRBJ2-3, with 8 bases aligning to TRBD2. The CDR3 covers 18 residues. Germline values: CDR1 DFQATT, CDR2 SNEGSKA (reference sequence). Trimming took 1 base from V and 0 from J; bases not matched to a gene: 12. The CDR3 DNA follows: TGCAGTGCTAGAGGGAGACTAGCGAGTCCTACTAGCACAGATACGCAGTATTTT. Encoded protein: CSARGRLASPTSTDTQYF.

CDR3 sequence: CASRGTESNYGYTF. In DNA form, the CDR3 reads TGCGCCAGCAGGGGGACAGAATCTAACTATGGCTACACCTTC. The chain has TRBV5-1 and TRBJ1-2; the match to TRBD1 covers 7 bases. V gave up 5 bases and J gave up 0 bases; unmatched junction bases: 4. The length of the CDR3 is 14 residues. CDR1 is SGHRS, CDR2 YFSETQ, per germline.

This clonotype was seen many times. The chain joins TRBV2 to TRBJ1-4, with TRBD1 matching over 7 bases. Germline V gene data show CDR1 as SNHLY and CDR2 as FYNNEI. J gave up 7 bases and V 3 bases, and 5 bases lay outside the gene matches. The CDR3 is made up of 14 amino acids. CDR3 in amino acids: CASSEQGGGEKLFF. The DNA of the CDR3 is TGTGCCAGCAGTGAGCAGGGGGGCGGTGAAAAACTGTTTTTT.

This clonotype appeared a few times. The J gene is TRBJ2-5, the V gene TRBV13, with TRBD2 matching over 9 bases. Trimming took 4 bases from V and 5 from J; bases not matched to a gene: 11. Germline lookup yields CDR1 PRHDT and CDR2 FYEKMQ (reference sequence). There are 16 residues in the CDR3. CDR3 bases: TGTGCCAGCAGCTGGGCTAGCGGGACGGATGGGGAGACCCAGTACTTC. It yields the protein CASSWASGTDGETQYF. Together with reference TRBV13 and TRBJ2-5, the CDR3 gives the full variable domain: AAGVIQSPRHLIKEKRETATLKCYPIPRHDTVYWYQQGPGQDPQFLISFYEKMQSDKGSIPDRFSAQQFSDYHSELNMSSLELGDSALYFCASSWASGTDGETQYFGPGTRLLVL.

This clonotype was observed many times. This chain joins TRBV12-3 or TRBV12-4 and TRBJ1-2, with D uncertain. The ends were cut back, 4 bases at V and 7 bases at J, with 19 bases in the middle. The CDR3 is 15 residues long. Written as DNA, the CDR3 is TGTGCCAGCAGTTCGACCTCCCTGGGTGGCCCTGGCTACACCTTC. It translates to CASSSTSLGGPGYTF.

Concerning this clonotype: A far more abundant clone sits one base away, making this likely a read error. The chain recombines TRBV9 with TRBJ2-1; 8 bases agree with TRBD1. Germline V gene lookup returns CDR1 SGDLS and CDR2 YYNGEE. The V gene end was trimmed by 3 bases and the J gene end by 10 bases; junction bases not matched to a gene: 12. This CDR3 has 15 residues. The CDR3 DNA reads as TGTGCCAGCAGCGGTTCCAGACAGGGGTCCTACGAGCAGTTCTTC. It translates to CASSGSRQGSYEQFF. Based on the CDR3 plus reference TRBV9 and TRBJ2-1, the full variable domain is DSGVTQTPKHLITATGQRVTLRCSPRSGDLSVYWYQQSLDQGLQFLIQYYNGEERAKGNILERFSAQQFPDLHSELNLSSLELGDSALYFCASSGSRQGSYEQFFGPGTRLTVL.

This clonotype appeared many times. V and J are TRBV3-1 and TRBJ1-4; a possible D gene is TRBD1 (5 bases). Between the trimmed V and J ends, which lost 0 bases and 7 bases, there was a span of 12 bases. Per the germline V gene, CDR1 is LGHDT and CDR2 is YNNKEL (reference sequence). The CDR3 is 15 amino acids. Here the CDR3 reads CASSQDQGLGEKLFF. The CDR3 nucleotides are TGTGCCAGCAGCCAAGATCAGGGTCTCGGTGAAAAACTGTTTTTT. Drawing the rest from reference TRBV3-1 and TRBJ1-4, the complete variable domain is DTAVSQTPKYLVTQMGNDKSIKCEQNLGHDTMYWYKQDSKKFLKIMFSYNNKELIINETVPNRFSPKSPDKAHLNLHINSLELGDSAVYFCASSQDQGLGEKLFFGSGTQLSVL.

This clonotype was counted a few times. J is TRBJ1-2 and V is TRBV10-3; the D gene is possibly TRBD1 (5 bases). Trimming pared 7 bases from V and 2 bases from J, leaving 11 bases between. The CDR3 is 13 amino acids. Germline V gene sequence: CDR1 ENHRY, CDR2 SYGVKD. CDR3 sequence: CAIKGQQNYGYTF. The DNA of the CDR3 is TGTGCCATCAAGGGGCAGCAGAACTATGGCTACACCTTC.

J is TRBJ2-3 and V is TRBV12-3 or TRBV12-4; D is uncertain. The CDR3 is 14 amino acids. Between the trimmed V and J ends, which lost 7 bases and 0 bases, there was a span of 11 bases. CDR3 bases: TGTGCCAGCACCGAAATTCGTAGCACAGATACGCAGTATTTT. It is translated as CASTEIRSTDTQYF.

This clonotype occurred a few times. The chain has TRBV19 and TRBJ2-1, with TRBD2 matching 11 bases. Germline V gene data show CDR1 as LNHDA and CDR2 as SQIVND (reference sequence). V dropped 5 bases and J dropped 4; count of bases not matched to a gene: 10. The CDR3 sequence is 17 residues long. CDR3: CASSSGSGTSGYNEQFF. The CDR3 nucleotides are TGTGCCAGTAGTTCTGGTTCCGGGACTAGCGGATACAATGAGCAGTTCTTC.

This clonotype was picked up many times. The rearrangement joins TRBV20-1 to TRBJ2-3, with D unresolved. CDR3 length: 13 residues. V dropped 0 bases and J dropped 4 bases, with 8 bases sitting between them. CDR1 is DFQATT and CDR2 is SNEGSKA in the germline V gene (reference sequence). The CDR3 loop is CSAREVAADTQYF. The CDR3 bases are TGCAGTGCTAGAGAGGTGGCGGCAGATACGCAGTATTTT.

This clonotype was counted ten times or more. The V gene is TRBV18, the J gene TRBJ1-1; D perhaps matches TRBD1 (5 bases). V dropped 1 base and J dropped 2 bases, with 14 bases sitting between them. Germline assignment: CDR1 KGHSH and CDR2 LQKENI. The length of the CDR3 is 16 residues. The CDR3 is CASSPRGGGSNTEAFF. For the CDR3, the DNA is TGTGCCAGCTCACCACGGGGTGGGGGAAGCAACACTGAAGCTTTCTTT.

This clonotype was counted a few times. The chain recombines TRBV6-5 with TRBJ1-2; D remains unclear. Trimming stripped 0 bases from V and 8 bases from J, with 10 bases between. Looked up from germline, CDR1 is MNHEY and CDR2 is SVGAGI. The CDR3 runs 13 residues. In nucleotides, the CDR3 is TGTGCCAGCAGTTACTCGCGTAGGGAGGGCTACACCTTC. Protein sequence: CASSYSRREGYTF.

This clonotype was observed at least ten times. The chain joins TRBV5-6 to TRBJ1-6; 7 positions match TRBD1. The germline V gene has CDR1 SGHDT and CDR2 YYEEEE. The CDR3 loop spans 15 amino acids. The trim removed 3 bases at V and 7 bases at J, leaving 7 bases unmatched. CDR3 nucleotide sequence: TGTGCCAGCAGCTACTACAGGGGCTTGAATTCACCCCTCCACTTT. Protein sequence: CASSYYRGLNSPLHF.

This clonotype was counted ten times or more. The V call is TRBV7-3, the J call TRBJ2-7; no definite D call. The CDR3 is 14 amino acids. The V end was cut by 1 base, the J end by 6 bases, with 13 bases between. Germline V gives CDR1 SGHTA, CDR2 FQGTGA. The chain's CDR3 is CASSLKAGGGEQYF. The CDR3 DNA follows: TGTGCCAGCAGCTTAAAGGCAGGCGGTGGCGAGCAGTACTTC.

The CDR3: CSATTGETQYF. DNA for the CDR3: TGCAGTGCTACTACTGGGGAGACCCAGTACTTC. The chain has TRBV20-1 and TRBJ2-5, with unresolved D. CDR1 and CDR2 (germline): DFQATT, SNEGSKA (reference sequence). V shed 4 bases and J shed 5 bases, with 8 bases lying between them. This CDR3 has 11 residues.

At least ten counts were recorded for this clonotype. The chain is built from TRBV5-1 and TRBJ2-2; no clear D gene. The CDR3 length is 11 residues. V was pared by 6 bases and J by 6 bases, with 6 bases between. The germline V gene has CDR1 SGHRS and CDR2 YFSETQ. Here the CDR3 reads CASNVAGELFF. The CDR3 DNA is TGCGCCAGCAACGTAGCCGGGGAGCTGTTTTTT.

V gene TRBV7-9 combines with J gene TRBJ1-6, with D unresolved. V was pared by 4 bases and J by 10 bases, with 20 bases between. Germline CDR1 reads SEHNR; CDR2 reads FQNEAQ (reference sequence). This CDR3 has 16 amino acids. DNA for the CDR3: TGTGCCAGCAGCTACTCTAGGACGGACTTTGGGTCACCCCTCCACTTT. This translates into CASSYSRTDFGSPLHF.

This clonotype was counted ten times or more. The CDR3 protein is CASRNAGGLSNQPQHF. In DNA, the CDR3 is TGTGCCAGCAGGAACGCAGGGGGTCTGAGCAATCAGCCCCAGCATTTT. The gene calls are TRBV2 and TRBJ1-5, with TRBD1 matching over 7 bases. The CDR3 runs to 16 residues. With 6 bases clipped from V and 1 base from J, the junction kept 9 bases outside the gene matches. Germline V gene lookup returns CDR1 SNHLY and CDR2 FYNNEI.